This is a list of T cell receptor beta chains from one sample in a study of shared clonotypes between healthy human individuals. The protocol was immunoSEQ multiplex PCR, while the TCRdb copy is restricted to in-frame clones and leaves out a portion. The sample consists of 1,500,000 or so clones, about 98.5% of them appearing once. Sequences were obtained from naive CD4+ T cells sorted from blood. These receptors were obtained from a young man in good health. Both conserved end residues are part of each CDR3. A D gene is named only where the DNA matches it firmly. Size is omitted from some rows. Given values are once, few, many or a class for expanded clones.

V: TRBV15
D: .
J: TRBJ2-5
size: .
DNA: TGTGCCACCAGCAGAGAAAGGTTTTCCACCCAGTACTTC
CDR3: CATSRERFSTQYF

V: TRBV27
D: .
J: TRBJ1-5
size: .
DNA: TGTGCCAGCAGTTTAGGGCGCAATCAGCCCCAGCATTTT
CDR3: CASSLGRNQPQHF

V: TRBV29-1
D: TRBD1
J: TRBJ2-7
size: once
DNA: TGCAGCGTACAGGGGTCTCTCTACGAGCAGTACTTC
CDR3: CSVQGSLYEQYF

V: TRBV29-1
D: .
J: TRBJ2-3
size: .
DNA: TGCAGCGCTATGATAAGGAAGGGGGTCACAGATACGCAGTATTTT
CDR3: CSAMIRKGVTDTQYF

V: TRBV7-9
D: TRBD2
J: TRBJ2-3
size: .
DNA: TGTGCCAGCAGCTTGATGACGGGAGGCTCCCGGCGGTATTTT
CDR3: CASSLMTGGSRRYF

V: TRBV10-3
D: TRBD1
J: TRBJ2-3
size: .
DNA: TGTGCCATCAGTTTCGACAGGGCCGATACGCAGTATTTT
CDR3: CAISFDRADTQYF

V: TRBV30
D: .
J: TRBJ2-1
size: .
DNA: TGTGCCTGGAGTGTAGGCGGGGATGAGCAGTTCTTC
CDR3: CAWSVGGDEQFF

V: TRBV27
D: .
J: TRBJ2-7
size: .
DNA: TGTGCCAGCAGCCGGGACGGATACTCCTACGAGCAGTACTTC
CDR3: CASSRDGYSYEQYF

V: TRBV5-1
D: .
J: TRBJ2-3
size: .
DNA: TGCGCCAGCAGCGGAGGGGGGCGATACACAGATACGCAGTATTTT
CDR3: CASSGGGRYTDTQYF

V: TRBV5-6
D: .
J: TRBJ1-2
size: .
DNA: TGTGCCAGCAGCTTACCAGGGGTCTACGGCTACACCTTC
CDR3: CASSLPGVYGYTF

V: TRBV6-5
D: .
J: TRBJ1-2
size: .
DNA: TGTGCCAGCGGGGTGAGGTATGGCTACACCTTC
CDR3: CASGVRYGYTF

V: TRBV5-1
D: TRBD2
J: TRBJ2-1
size: .
DNA: TGCGCCAGCACGTCTGCAATATTAGCGGGAGACAATGAGCAGTTCTTC
CDR3: CASTSAILAGDNEQFF

V: TRBV28
D: .
J: TRBJ1-3
size: .
DNA: TGTGCCAGCGGCACCTCTGGAAACACCATATATTTT
CDR3: CASGTSGNTIYF

V: TRBV19
D: .
J: TRBJ1-5
size: once
DNA: TGTGCCAGTAGTATAGGTTTGAATCGAGGTGATCAGCCCCAGCATTTT
CDR3: CASSIGLNRGDQPQHF

V: TRBV28
D: TRBD2
J: TRBJ2-7
size: .
DNA: TGTGCCAGCATTAGGGCTAGCGGCACCTACGAGCAGTACTTC
CDR3: CASIRASGTYEQYF

V: TRBV28
D: TRBD1
J: TRBJ1-4
size: .
DNA: TGTGCCAGCAGTCTCCTCGACAGGGCAGAAAAACTGTTTTTT
CDR3: CASSLLDRAEKLFF

V: TRBV9
D: .
J: TRBJ2-2
size: .
DNA: TGTGCCAGCAGCCTTACTAGGGACACCGGGGAGCTGTTTTTT
CDR3: CASSLTRDTGELFF

V: TRBV30
D: .
J: TRBJ2-1
size: .
DNA: TGTGCCTGGAGTGTACTCGCGAGTTTTGAGCAGTTCTTC
CDR3: CAWSVLASFEQFF

V: TRBV19
D: .
J: TRBJ1-5
size: .
DNA: TGTGCCAGTAGTATAGTACAGGGACAGCCCCAGCATTTT
CDR3: CASSIVQGQPQHF

V: TRBV5-1
D: .
J: TRBJ2-4
size: .
DNA: TGCGCCAGCGGACCCCCCGGACCGGGGAACATTCAGTACTTC
CDR3: CASGPPGPGNIQYF

V: TRBV5-4
D: .
J: TRBJ1-4
size: .
DNA: TGTGCCAGCAGCTTAAATGAAAAACTGTTTTTT
CDR3: CASSLNEKLFF

V: TRBV18
D: .
J: TRBJ1-2
size: .
DNA: TGTGCCAGCTCCTCCGGGACAAATTATGGCTACACCTTC
CDR3: CASSSGTNYGYTF